The next 24 T cell receptor beta chains were all read from a single sample in a study of blood T cell repertoires in COVID-19. TCRdb keeps only in-frame clones here, not all; method: immunoSEQ multiplex PCR. The data hold about 86,000 clones, with 75% to 90% observed a single time. The specimen was peripheral blood. The receptors shown here come from a woman older than 75 with active or convalescent COVID-19.

The chain joins TRBV6-5 to TRBJ1-3; 8 nucleotides line up with TRBD1. The V and J ends lost 8 bases and 0 bases, in that order; junction bases with no gene match: 6. Per the germline V gene, CDR1 is MNHEY and CDR2 is SVGAGI. The CDR3 consists of 15 residues. The CDR3 spells CASARGQDSGNTIYF. CDR3 coding DNA: TGTGCCAGCGCGCGGGGACAGGACTCTGGAAACACCATATATTTT.

The rearrangement links TRBV19 to TRBJ1-3, with D tentatively TRBD1 (5 bases). The CDR3 consists of 16 residues. CDR1 and CDR2 (germline): LNHDA, SQIVND (reference sequence). V lost 4 bases, J lost 1 base, and 14 bases lay in between. The CDR3 here is CASSTGTKESGNTIYF. In DNA form, the CDR3 reads TGTGCCAGTAGTACCGGGACTAAAGAGTCTGGAAACACCATATATTTT.

The chain links TRBV30 to TRBJ2-1; 13 bases fit TRBD2. The V gene's germline CDR1 is GTSNPN and CDR2 SVGIG (reference sequence). J was trimmed by 2 bases and V by 5 bases; bases with no gene match: 6. The CDR3 totals 16 residues. As DNA, the CDR3 is TGTGCCTGGGGAATGACTAGCGGGAGGCCCTACAATGAGCAGTTCTTC. This gives the protein CAWGMTSGRPYNEQFF.

This clone was counted only a few times. V usage is TRBV18 and J usage is TRBJ2-2; no firm D call. This CDR3 has 13 residues. Germline assignment: CDR1 KGHSH and CDR2 LQKENI. V lost 2 bases, J lost 7 bases, and 8 bases lay in between. The CDR3: CASSPYSIGELFF. For the CDR3, the DNA is TGTGCCAGCTCACCATACTCCATCGGGGAGCTGTTTTTT. Full variable domain (missing parts from reference TRBV18 and TRBJ2-2): NAGVMQNPRHLVRRRGQEARLRCSPMKGHSHVYWYRQLPEEGLKFMVYLQKENIIDESGMPKERFSAEFPKEGPSILRIQQVVRGDSAAYFCASSPYSIGELFFGEGSRLTVL.

The genes are TRBV5-1 and TRBJ1-2, with D possibly being TRBD1 (5 bases). With 2 bases removed from V and 6 bases from J, the gap between germline ends came to 17 bases. From germline, CDR1 is SGHRS and CDR2 YFSETQ. This CDR3 region has 15 residues. The CDR3 loop reads CASSLERQGGDGYTF. The CDR3 bases are TGCGCCAGCAGCTTAGAACGGCAGGGAGGAGATGGCTACACCTTC.

The rearrangement links TRBV18 to TRBJ1-2; 8 nucleotides agree with TRBD1. The V gene end was trimmed by 0 bases and the J gene end by 6 bases; junction bases not matched to a gene: 0. This CDR3 is 13 amino acids long. The germline CDR1 and CDR2 sequences are KGHSH and LQKENI. The chain's CDR3 is CASSPPTGDGYTF. CDR3 bases: TGTGCCAGCTCACCACCGACAGGGGATGGCTACACCTTC.

The rearrangement links TRBV6-2 or TRBV6-3 to TRBJ2-5; D is possibly TRBD2 (6 bases). Trimming pared 5 bases from V and 1 base from J, leaving 8 bases between. Germline CDR1 MNHEY, CDR2 SVGEGT. The CDR3 length is 13 residues. The CDR3 DNA follows: TGTGCCAGCAGTACGGGACTCCAAGAGACCCAGTACTTC. It yields the protein CASSTGLQETQYF.

The rearrangement uses TRBV19 and TRBJ2-2, with 11 bases fitting TRBD2. CDR3 length: 15 residues. Germline V lookup: CDR1 LNHDA, CDR2 SQIVND (reference sequence). With V trimmed by 10 bases and J by 13 bases, 17 bases remained unmatched. CDR3 in DNA: TGTGCCACCTCTAGCGGGGGGCGATCTCGGGTAGGGCTGTTTTTT. Its translation is CATSSGGRSRVGLFF.

The chain links TRBV11-2 to TRBJ2-3; TRBD2 matches 10 bases. V was clipped by 5 bases and J by 6 bases; unmatched bases: 8. This CDR3 has 15 amino acids. The germline V gene has CDR1 SGHAT and CDR2 FQNNGV. CDR3 sequence reads: CASSPPGTSVDTQYF. DNA of the CDR3: TGTGCCAGCAGCCCCCCCGGGACTAGCGTTGATACGCAGTATTTT. Combining the CDR3 with reference TRBV11-2 and TRBJ2-3 gives the whole variable domain EAGVAQSPRYKIIEKRQSVAFWCNPISGHATLYWYQQILGQGPKLLIQFQNNGVVDDSQLPKDRFSAERLKGVDSTLKIQPAKLEDSAVYLCASSPPGTSVDTQYFGPGTRLTVL.

The chain recombines TRBV6-4 with TRBJ2-1, with 11 positions matching TRBD2. Germline-derived CDR1 and CDR2 are MRHNA and SNTAGT. J lost 7 bases, V lost 3 bases, and 5 bases had no gene match. The CDR3 has 15 amino acids. CDR3 amino acids: CASSEGLAVFNEQFF. DNA of the CDR3: TGTGCCAGCAGTGAGGGACTAGCGGTCTTTAATGAGCAGTTCTTC.

This chain uses TRBV6-4 with TRBJ1-1; 7 bases agree with TRBD1. CDR3 length equals 11 residues. Germline CDR1 MRHNA, CDR2 SNTAGT. Losses at the gene ends were 2 bases for V and 10 bases for J; bases not matched to a gene: 1. CDR3 nucleotide sequence: TGTGCCAGCAGTGACGGGACAGTAGCTTTCTTT. Its protein is CASSDGTVAFF.

The V gene is TRBV11-3, the J gene TRBJ2-7, with 9 bases aligning to TRBD1. Per germline, CDR1 SGHNT and CDR2 YENEEA. Trimming took 6 bases from V and 8 from J; bases not matched to a gene: 17. The CDR3 runs to 16 residues. CDR3 nucleotides: TGTGCCAGCAGGTCCCAGTCAGGACAGGGGACACGACAGCAGTACTTC. The encoded protein is CASRSQSGQGTRQQYF.

The chain uses TRBV30 and TRBJ1-6; D is ambiguous. The germline gives CDR1 GTSNPN, CDR2 SVGIG (reference sequence). CDR3 length: 13 amino acids. Deletions cut 8 bases from V and 6 bases from J, with 14 bases between. The CDR3 region has the DNA TGTGCCCGGAATAACGGTGGTAATTCACCCCTCCACTTT. Translation: CARNNGGNSPLHF.

V usage is TRBV19 and J usage is TRBJ1-5; 9 bases are a match to TRBD1. CDR3 length: 12 amino acids. The germline CDR1 and CDR2 sequences are LNHDA and SQIVND (reference sequence). J was trimmed by 5 bases and V by 8 bases; bases with no gene match: 1. Written as DNA, the CDR3 is TGTGCCAGTTGGGACAGGGATCAGCCCCAGCATTTT. It codes for CASWDRDQPQHF. Filled out from reference TRBV19 and TRBJ1-5, the complete variable domain reads DGGITQSPKYLFRKEGQNVTLSCEQNLNHDAMYWYRQDPGQGLRLIYYSQIVNDFQKGDIAEGYSVSREKKESFPLTVTSAQKNPTAFYLCASWDRDQPQHFGDGTRLSIL.

The sample holds one count of this clone. The rearrangement joins TRBV5-6 to TRBJ1-1; a possible D gene is TRBD1 (5 bases). V was trimmed by 3 bases and J by 0 bases, leaving 6 bases between them. From germline, CDR1 is SGHDT and CDR2 YYEEEE. The CDR3 covers 13 residues. The CDR3 DNA is TGTGCCAGCAGCTGGGGCCTGAACACTGAAGCTTTCTTT. Its translation is CASSWGLNTEAFF.

This clone was observed a handful of times. CDR3 protein: CASRLERDQGQYF. The DNA of the CDR3 is TGTGCCAGCCGGTTAGAGCGGGACCAAGGGCAGTACTTC. The chain recombines TRBV2 with TRBJ2-7; the match to TRBD2 covers 7 bases. CDR3 length: 13 amino acids. With V trimmed by 8 bases and J by 9 bases, 13 bases remained unmatched. Germline V gives CDR1 SNHLY, CDR2 FYNNEI.

The chain recombines TRBV21-1 with TRBJ1-4; TRBD1 is the table's D call and was not checked against the DNA. TRBV21-1 is flagged as a pseudogene. CDR3 length: 14 residues. CDR3 coding DNA: TGTGCCAGCAGCGAACGGACAGGGTATGAAAAACTGTTTTTT. Protein product: CASSERTGYEKLFF.

J is TRBJ2-1 and V is TRBV6-4, with TRBD1 identical over 9 bases. CDR3 length: 15 amino acids. CDR1 MRHNA and CDR2 SNTAGT come from the germline V gene. V lost 6 bases, J lost 9 bases, and 12 bases stayed unmatched. The CDR3 DNA sequence: TGTGCCAGCAGCCTCGACAGGGGGTATAGTGGTGAGCAGTTCTTC. The encoded protein is CASSLDRGYSGEQFF.

V usage is TRBV15 and J usage is TRBJ2-7, with 7 bases fitting TRBD1. V lost 4 bases, J lost 5 bases, and 11 bases stayed unmatched. CDR3 length equals 15 residues. Germline values: CDR1 LNHNV, CDR2 YYDKDF (reference sequence). The CDR3 bases are TGTGCCACCAGCACCCGACAGGGTAGGGCCCACGAGCAGTACTTC. Its protein is CATSTRQGRAHEQYF.

J is TRBJ1-4 and V is TRBV18; D possibly corresponds to TRBD1 (6 bases). The ends were cut back, 2 bases at V and 8 bases at J, with 12 bases in the middle. In germline, CDR1 is KGHSH, CDR2 LQKENI. The CDR3 has 14 residues. The CDR3 DNA is TGTGCCAGCTCACCAAGGACAGAAAGGGAAAAACTGTTTTTT. The encoded protein is CASSPRTEREKLFF. The full variable domain, in which reference TRBV18 and TRBJ1-4 provide the parts outside the CDR3, is NAGVMQNPRHLVRRRGQEARLRCSPMKGHSHVYWYRQLPEEGLKFMVYLQKENIIDESGMPKERFSAEFPKEGPSILRIQQVVRGDSAAYFCASSPRTEREKLFFGSGTQLSVL.

The V gene is TRBV30, the J gene TRBJ2-7, with D hard to call. Trimming shortened V by 5 bases and J by 3 bases, and 11 bases separated the two germline ends. The CDR3 contains 12 residues. Germline CDR1 and CDR2: GTSNPN and SVGIG (reference sequence). The DNA for the CDR3 is TGTGCCTGGTCACTAACCGACTACGAGCAGTACTTC. Amino acid sequence: CAWSLTDYEQYF.

The gene calls are TRBV27 and TRBJ2-7; 12 positions match TRBD2. The CDR3 is 17 residues long. Germline loops: CDR1 MNHEY, CDR2 SMNVEV (reference sequence). Trimming took 0 bases from V and 5 from J; bases not matched to a gene: 8. CDR3 in DNA: TGTGCCAGCAGTTTATCACATCTAGCGGGAGGGGCCCACGAGCAGTACTTC. It specifies CASSLSHLAGGAHEQYF.

The DNA for the CDR3 is TGTGCCAGCACCGACAGCTACGAGCAGTACTTC. Translated: CASTDSYEQYF. The chain recombines TRBV6-5 with TRBJ2-7, with D possibly being TRBD1 (5 bases). CDR1 and CDR2 (germline): MNHEY, SVGAGI. This CDR3 comprises 11 residues. V lost 7 bases to trimming and J lost 3 bases, with 7 bases between them.

The rearrangement links TRBV2 to TRBJ1-1; the D is unclear. The V gene lost 6 bases and the J gene lost 1 base, with 15 bases spanning the gap. This CDR3 is 15 amino acids long. The germline V gene encodes CDR1 SNHLY and CDR2 FYNNEI. The CDR3 loop reads CASRPFRDPNTEAFF. In nucleotides, the CDR3 is TGTGCCAGCAGACCCTTCCGGGATCCGAACACTGAAGCTTTCTTT.